The 21 T cell receptor beta chains below come from one sample, sequenced in a study of blood T cell repertoires in COVID-19. Only in-frame clones appear in the TCRdb table, and some are missing; sequencing was by immunoSEQ multiplex PCR. Here the sample spans 200,000 to 250,000 clones, roughly 90% being singletons. Sample: peripheral blood. The receptors here all came from a woman in her sixties or seventies with acute or convalescent COVID-19.

J is TRBJ2-5 and V is TRBV15; TRBD2 matches 10 bases. In germline, CDR1 is LNHNV, CDR2 YYDKDF (reference sequence). The CDR3 has 15 residues. The trim removed 0 bases at V and 4 bases at J, leaving 2 bases unmatched. The CDR3 here is CATSRDRLAGETQYF. The CDR3 nucleotides read TGTGCCACCAGCAGAGATAGACTAGCGGGAGAGACCCAGTACTTC.

V usage is TRBV20-1 and J usage is TRBJ2-3; no firm D call. Germline CDR1 is DFQATT and CDR2 is SNEGSKA (reference sequence). Trimming removed 4 bases from V and 2 bases from J, with 4 bases in between. The CDR3 totals 11 residues. The DNA of the CDR3 is TGCAGTGCTACAAACACAGATACGCAGTATTTT. Its translation is CSATNTDTQYF.

The chain recombines TRBV6-1 with TRBJ1-5; perhaps TRBD1 as D (5 bases). From germline, CDR1 is MNHNS and CDR2 SASEGT. V was cut by 1 base and J by 5 bases, with 9 bases left in between. There are 14 residues in the CDR3. The CDR3 sequence: CASSEDRGYQPQHF. DNA of the CDR3: TGTGCCAGCAGTGAAGATAGGGGATATCAGCCCCAGCATTTT.

The chain links TRBV4-1 to TRBJ2-5; perhaps TRBD2 as D (6 bases). Trimming took off 4 bases at V and 5 bases at J, with 17 bases between the two ends. CDR1 MGHRA and CDR2 YSYEKL come from the germline V gene. The length of the CDR3 is 15 residues. CDR3 DNA sequence: TGCGCCAGCAGCCTTCCTCTGGGGGGAGAGGAGACCCAGTACTTC. Translation: CASSLPLGGEETQYF.

Points on this clone: The germline gene is not matched at one end of the junction; a read error may be the cause. V is TRBV4-2 and J is TRBJ2-1; the match to TRBD2 covers 8 bases. CDR1 and CDR2 from the germline V gene are LGHNA and YNFKEQ. The CDR3 length is 16 residues. This CDR3 reads CASRQEAGGGYNEQFF. In DNA form, the CDR3 reads TGTGCCAGCCGCCAAGAGGCCGGGGGGGGGTACAATGAGCAGTTCTTC.

V usage is TRBV5-6 and J usage is TRBJ2-5; 9 bases fit TRBD2. J was trimmed by 5 bases and V by 6 bases; bases with no gene match: 17. This CDR3 contains 17 residues. CDR1 and CDR2 from the germline V gene are SGHDT and YYEEEE. This chain's CDR3 is CASNPRVVAGGRETQYF. The CDR3 bases are TGTGCCAGCAACCCAAGGGTTGTGGCGGGAGGGAGGGAGACCCAGTACTTC.

The chain is built from TRBV6-5 and TRBJ2-7; 10 bases are shared with TRBD1. The CDR3 runs 16 residues. J gave up 3 bases and V 3 bases, and 8 bases lay outside the gene matches. CDR1 MNHEY and CDR2 SVGAGI come from the germline V gene. Here the CDR3 DNA reads TGTGCCAGCAGTTATAACCTCCGGACAGGGGGCTACGAGCAGTACTTC. As protein: CASSYNLRTGGYEQYF.

The V and J genes are TRBV7-3 and TRBJ1-2, with a weak D call TRBD1 (5 bases). V lost 2 bases and J 0 bases, leaving 13 bases between the germline ends. Germline V gene data show CDR1 as SGHTA and CDR2 as FQGTGA. There are 16 residues in the CDR3. The CDR3 sequence is CASSLGGAEANYGYTF. The DNA of the CDR3 is TGTGCCAGCAGCTTAGGTGGGGCGGAAGCTAACTATGGCTACACCTTC.

The gene calls are TRBV25-1 and TRBJ1-4, with D possibly matching TRBD1 (5 bases). Germline V gene data show CDR1 as MGHDK and CDR2 as SYGVNS. This CDR3 has 15 residues. The V end was cut by 7 bases, the J end by 6 bases, with 18 bases between. This CDR3 is CASKTDGSRDEKLFF. The CDR3 coding sequence is TGTGCCAGCAAGACTGACGGGTCCAGGGATGAAAAACTGTTTTTT.

The CDR3: CASSLASTGGKGEKLFF. CDR3 sequence (DNA): TGCGCCAGCAGCTTGGCAAGCACAGGGGGTAAGGGTGAAAAACTGTTTTTT. The chain recombines TRBV5-1 with TRBJ1-4, with 8 nucleotides matching TRBD1. Trimming cost V 0 bases and J 7 bases; bases outside gene matches: 11. The V gene's germline CDR1 is SGHRS and CDR2 YFSETQ. The CDR3 loop spans 17 amino acids.

The rearrangement links TRBV19 to TRBJ2-1; TRBD1 matches 7 bases. The CDR3 runs 15 residues. With 1 base clipped from V and 8 bases from J, the junction kept 8 bases outside the gene matches. Per the germline V gene, CDR1 is LNHDA and CDR2 is SQIVND (reference sequence). The CDR3 spells CASSIAETGHHEQFF. The CDR3 coding sequence is TGTGCCAGTAGTATAGCAGAGACAGGGCACCATGAGCAGTTCTTC. The full variable domain, completed using reference TRBV19 and TRBJ2-1, is DGGITQSPKYLFRKEGQNVTLSCEQNLNHDAMYWYRQDPGQGLRLIYYSQIVNDFQKGDIAEGYSVSREKKESFPLTVTSAQKNPTAFYLCASSIAETGHHEQFFGPGTRLTVL.

The chain recombines TRBV7-9 with TRBJ2-3, with D possibly matching TRBD2 (6 bases). Germline V CDR1 and CDR2: SEHNR, FQNEAQ (reference sequence). The CDR3 consists of 15 residues. The germline V and J ends were trimmed by 5 bases and 2 bases, with 14 bases remaining between them. CDR3 DNA: TGTGCCAGCAGCCGAGGGCGGGGCCTCACAGATACGCAGTATTTT. Residues: CASSRGRGLTDTQYF.

This chain uses TRBV4-1 with TRBJ1-3; D gene ambiguous. Germline values: CDR1 MGHRA, CDR2 YSYEKL. The CDR3 is 15 amino acids. V was cut by 1 base and J by 1 base, with 8 bases left in between. CDR3 region: CASSQVAISGNTIYF. CDR3 sequence (DNA): TGCGCCAGCAGCCAAGTTGCGATTTCTGGAAACACCATATATTTT.

The chain is built from TRBV18 and TRBJ2-5, with 11 bases aligning to TRBD1. The CDR3 has 15 residues. J gave up 2 bases and V 8 bases, and 7 bases lay outside the gene matches. The germline gives CDR1 KGHSH, CDR2 LQKENI. CDR3 sequence (DNA): TGTGCCAGCCTTCAGGGACAGGGGGGACAAGAGACCCAGTACTTC. This encodes CASLQGQGGQETQYF.

The chain carries TRBV6-5 and TRBJ1-5; D is undetermined. V was clipped by 2 bases and J by 9 bases, with 11 bases between them. Germline assignment: CDR1 MNHEY and CDR2 SVGAGI. The length of the CDR3 is 13 residues. In DNA form, the CDR3 reads TGTGCCAGCAGTTACACTCCCAATAGGCCCCAGCATTTT. Translated: CASSYTPNRPQHF.

This chain connects TRBV6-5 to TRBJ2-7; TRBD1 matches at 11 bases. The CDR3 runs 14 residues. The germline V gene has CDR1 MNHEY and CDR2 SVGAGI. With 6 bases clipped from V and 2 bases from J, the junction kept 3 bases outside the gene matches. The CDR3 is CASSPGQGAYEQYF. CDR3 DNA: TGTGCCAGCAGCCCGGGACAGGGGGCCTACGAGCAGTACTTC.

This chain connects TRBV3-1 (or the pseudogene TRBV3-2) to TRBJ2-7; D uncertain. This CDR3 has 16 amino acids. Per the germline V gene, CDR1 is LGHDT and CDR2 is YNNKEL (reference sequence). The germline V and J ends were trimmed by 0 bases and 2 bases, with 14 bases remaining between them. In DNA, the CDR3 is TGTGCCAGCAGCCAAGAGGTAAGGAGTGCGACCTACGAGCAGTACTTC. Translation gives CASSQEVRSATYEQYF.

This chain joins TRBV7-9 and TRBJ2-7; 8 nucleotides agree with TRBD1. Per germline, CDR1 SEHNR and CDR2 FQNEAQ (reference sequence). The CDR3 totals 14 residues. V lost 5 bases and J lost 3; bases outside the gene matches: 6. The CDR3 here is CASSLQGVGYEQYF. The CDR3, as DNA: TGTGCCAGCAGCCTACAGGGGGTTGGCTACGAGCAGTACTTC.

The rearrangement joins TRBV29-1 to TRBJ2-2; possible D gene TRBD1, 5 bases. The CDR3 runs 12 residues. The germline CDR1 and CDR2 sequences are SQVTM and ANQGSEA. V gave up 7 bases and J gave up 4 bases, with 10 bases separating them. The CDR3 region is CSAMTATGELFF. CDR3 DNA: TGCAGCGCCATGACAGCCACCGGGGAGCTGTTTTTT.

This chain joins TRBV28 and TRBJ2-3; TRBD1 matches 7 bases. The V segment lost 4 bases and the J segment 1 base; nucleotides outside the gene matches: 8. Germline V lookup: CDR1 MDHEN, CDR2 SYDVKM. This CDR3 is built from 16 residues. CDR3 in amino acids: CASSSSGTEGTDTQYF. The DNA for the CDR3 is TGTGCCAGCAGTTCTTCCGGGACAGAGGGCACAGATACGCAGTATTTT.

This chain joins TRBV14 and TRBJ2-1; 10 nucleotides agree with TRBD2. This CDR3 spans 17 amino acids. Germline V gene data show CDR1 as SGHDN and CDR2 as FVKESK. J gave up 7 bases and V 4 bases, and 13 bases lay outside the gene matches. CDR3: CASSPALASGRRNEQFF. CDR3 DNA: TGTGCCAGCAGCCCCGCCCTGGCTAGCGGGAGAAGGAATGAGCAGTTCTTC.